Listed below are T cell receptor beta chains from one sample, sequenced in a study of response to subunit inactivated influenza vaccine. TCRdb processed the RT-PCR reads anew with MiXCR; each CDR3 protein has one entry. This repertoire shows approximately 230,000 distinct CDR3 sequences, over 9% found once; its top ten account for approximately 7.8%. Here the sequenced sample was non-naive T cells sorted from PBMCs, taken approximately 15 days before vaccination. These receptor sequences come from a man aged 45-60 years who received an inactivated influenza vaccine. Each CDR3 is given without its conserved first and last residue.

CDR3	V	J
ASSVGQGSNEQF	TRBV7-9	TRBJ2-1
ASTSRTRHNEQF	TRBV7-2	TRBJ2-1
ASSLGQNEKLF	TRBV5-1	TRBJ1-4
SARGTDHSNQPQH	TRBV20-1	TRBJ1-5
ASSRASVYGYT	TRBV4-2	TRBJ1-2
SAQFGNTEAF	TRBV20-1	TRBJ1-1
ATSRGADTQY	TRBV15	TRBJ2-3
SASSGSLATDTQY	TRBV20-1	TRBJ2-3
ASSLSSLSSYEQY	TRBV5-1	TRBJ2-7
ASSGRREVGYEQY	TRBV27	TRBJ2-7
ASRPGQGGYGYT	TRBV10-2	TRBJ1-2
ASSRTGTGAAGELF	TRBV2	TRBJ2-2
ASSPAQLSGNDRAQY	TRBV3-1	TRBJ2-5
ASSEIGSNIQY	TRBV6-1	TRBJ2-4
ASSGTGGAVREQF	TRBV5-4	TRBJ2-1
ASSQDLLGSDTQY	TRBV14	TRBJ2-3
ASSRDMGETQY	TRBV7-9	TRBJ2-5
ATSDLMGGETQY	TRBV24-1	TRBJ2-5
ASSRGSGNGNTEAF	TRBV3-1	TRBJ1-1
ASSSIAGAQKTQY	TRBV28	TRBJ2-5
ASKGQYNSPLH	TRBV6-1	TRBJ1-6
ASGRGKTQY	TRBV27	TRBJ2-5
SAWRTDWSTEAF	TRBV20-1	TRBJ1-1
ASSSTNVADTQY	TRBV2	TRBJ2-3
ATSDLSRGRDTQY	TRBV24-1	TRBJ2-3
ASSQGRPSYEQY	TRBV4-1	TRBJ2-7
SARDPGQGAHEQY	TRBV20-1	TRBJ2-7
ASSPRGTSEKFNTGELF	TRBV4-3	TRBJ2-2
ASSLASGWDTGELF	TRBV7-2	TRBJ2-2
ASSSTSGGAY	TRBV7-8	TRBJ2-3
ASSLLAGAPSETQY	TRBV5-1	TRBJ2-5
SAYALQGSTEAF	TRBV20-1	TRBJ1-1
AISRLADTDTQY	TRBV10-3	TRBJ2-3
ASSQAGALSYEQY	TRBV3-1	TRBJ2-7
ASSPGTGYYEQY	TRBV18	TRBJ2-7
ASSPSSATNEKLF	TRBV5-1	TRBJ1-4
ASSSSTTTSGGADTQY	TRBV5-1	TRBJ2-3
ASSNVRSGSGGELF	TRBV3-1	TRBJ2-2
ASSSQTSSDTQY	TRBV5-1	TRBJ2-3